This T cell receptor beta chain was found in a study of blood T cell repertoires in COVID-19. Turning to the study itself: Specimens from acute and convalescent COVID-19 originated in the United States, Italy and Spain.

CDR3 length: 13 residues. Trimming pared 6 bases from V and 6 bases from J, leaving 12 bases between. CDR1 is SGHAT and CDR2 is FQNNGV in the germline V gene. Libraries were prepared by immunoSEQ multiplex PCR; TCRdb keeps only in-frame clonotypes and omits some of them. The data show fewer than 100,000 clones, with 65% to 90% seen just once and less than 9% held by the top ten. The chain has TRBV11-2 and TRBJ1-5, with TRBD1 as a possible D gene (6 bases). This receptor was taken from a man aged 60 to 69 with acute or convalescent COVID-19. The material sequenced was peripheral blood. The CDR3 DNA follows: TGTGCCAGCAGGAGACAGGCAGGTCAGCCCCAGCATTTT. Its translation: CASRRQAGQPQHF.